Below are 18 T cell receptor beta chains sequenced from a single sample in a study of sequential checkpoint blockade in melanoma. TCRdb's copy holds only in-frame clones and misses some; the assay was immunoSEQ multiplex PCR. Of 6,600 or so clones listed, roughly 57% are singletons. Treatment described: randomized to nivolumab then ipilimumab (arm A) or the reverse (arm B). Sequences were derived from CD8+ T cells sorted from blood (inferred from file names), sampled from a patient given nivolumab and ipilimumab in sequence. These receptors were obtained from a human donor with melanoma.

V gene TRBV6-6 combines with J gene TRBJ2-7; D may be TRBD1 (6 bases). The CDR3 is made up of 14 amino acids. Germline V gene lookup returns CDR1 MNHNY and CDR2 SVGAGI (reference sequence). Trimming left V 4 bases short and J 0 bases short, with 10 bases between. CDR3 sequence reads: CASSLTGSSYEQYF. CDR3 nucleotide sequence: TGTGCCAGCAGTTTGACAGGTTCCTCCTACGAGCAGTACTTC.

This sequence joins TRBV6-4 and TRBJ2-6, with TRBD2 identical over 16 bases. The junction had 4 bases not matched to a gene; V was cut back by 2 bases and J by 0 bases. The V gene's germline CDR1 is MRHNA and CDR2 SNTAGT. The CDR3 is 20 amino acids. CDR3 region: CASSDGGLAGGTSGANVLTF. As DNA, the CDR3 is TGTGCCAGCAGTGACGGGGGACTAGCGGGAGGGACCTCTGGGGCCAACGTCCTGACTTTC.

The CDR3 here is CASSLTGGQDYEQYF. The DNA of the CDR3 is TGTGCCAGCTCACTGACTGGGGGACAGGACTACGAGCAGTACTTC. The rearrangement joins TRBV18 to TRBJ2-7, with TRBD1 matching over 8 bases. The CDR3 runs to 15 residues. The germline gives CDR1 KGHSH, CDR2 LQKENI. The trim removed 4 bases at V and 3 bases at J, leaving 8 bases unmatched. The full variable domain, with the rest looked up from reference TRBV18 and TRBJ2-7, is NAGVMQNPRHLVRRRGQEARLRCSPMKGHSHVYWYRQLPEEGLKFMVYLQKENIIDESGMPKERFSAEFPKEGPSILRIQQVVRGDSAAYFCASSLTGGQDYEQYFGPGTRLTVT.

This clone was observed a few times. Other nucleotide sequences from this sample produce the same CDR3. This chain uses TRBV27 with TRBJ2-2, with D possibly matching TRBD1 (6 bases). The CDR3 totals 17 residues. Trimming stripped 4 bases from V and 2 bases from J, with 17 bases between. Germline CDR1 and CDR2: MNHEY and SMNVEV (reference sequence). The CDR3, as DNA: TGTGCCAGCAGTTCCCACCAACAGGGAATAAACACCGGGGAGCTGTTTTTT. Residues: CASSSHQQGINTGELFF.

This clone has only one observation. V gene TRBV4-1 combines with J gene TRBJ1-1; a weak D match, TRBD1 (6 bases). CDR1 MGHRA and CDR2 YSYEKL come from the germline V gene. The CDR3 contains 15 residues. Trimming stripped 0 bases from V and 6 bases from J, with 14 bases between. For the CDR3, the DNA is TGCGCCAGCAGCCAAGAGGCAGGGGATAGGGCTGAAGCTTTCTTT. Residues: CASSQEAGDRAEAFF.

The V and J genes are TRBV19 and TRBJ1-1, with D possibly being TRBD1 (5 bases). CDR1 LNHDA and CDR2 SQIVND come from the germline V gene (reference sequence). Trimming removed 2 bases from V and 3 bases from J, with 10 bases in between. The CDR3 is 14 residues long. CDR3 in DNA: TGTGCCAGTAGTATACAGGGCTGGTACACTGAAGCTTTCTTT. Protein product: CASSIQGWYTEAFF.

By frequency in the sample, this clone is medium-sized. J is TRBJ2-3 and V is TRBV6-4; D call uncertain. Germline V gene lookup returns CDR1 MRHNA and CDR2 SNTAGT. CDR3 length: 14 residues. Trimming stripped 5 bases from V and 0 bases from J, with 9 bases between. The CDR3 region is CASSTEPSTDTQYF. The CDR3 region has the DNA TGTGCCAGCAGTACAGAGCCTAGCACAGATACGCAGTATTTT.

The chain couples TRBV13 to TRBJ2-5; the match to TRBD1 covers 7 bases. Trimming removed 5 bases from V and 2 bases from J; junction bases left unmatched: 5. Germline V CDR1 and CDR2: PRHDT, FYEKMQ (reference sequence). CDR3 length: 14 residues. The CDR3 DNA sequence: TGTGCCAGCAGCCTTACAGGGGTACAAGAGACCCAGTACTTC. Encoded protein: CASSLTGVQETQYF.

The chain employs TRBV15 and TRBJ2-3; 13 bases fit TRBD2. Germline V CDR1 and CDR2: LNHNV, YYDKDF (reference sequence). V lost 3 bases to trimming and J lost 4 bases; unmatched junction nucleotides: 25. This CDR3 is built from 23 residues. This CDR3 reads CATSSRDRGPSARTSGSSDTQYF. CDR3 nucleotide sequence: TGTGCCACCAGCAGCCGGGACAGGGGTCCCAGTGCTAGGACTAGCGGGAGTTCAGATACGCAGTATTTT.

This sequence joins TRBV28 and TRBJ1-5, with D unresolved. Trimming removed 3 bases from V and 0 bases from J, with 9 bases in between. Germline V gives CDR1 MDHEN, CDR2 SYDVKM. The CDR3 spans 15 residues. DNA of the CDR3: TGTGCCAGCAGTTTTTTGCAGGTTAGCAATCAGCCCCAGCATTTT. It specifies CASSFLQVSNQPQHF.

The chain carries TRBV15 and TRBJ2-7, with 12 positions matching TRBD1. Germline loops: CDR1 LNHNV, CDR2 YYDKDF (reference sequence). The CDR3 has 16 residues. Trimming removed 5 bases from V and 5 bases from J; junction bases left unmatched: 10. The CDR3 region has the DNA TGTGCCACCAGCTCTACCTGGGGGGACAGGGGGCACGAGCAGTACTTC. This sequence encodes CATSSTWGDRGHEQYF.

This chain links TRBV19 with TRBJ2-7; 10 bases align to TRBD1. CDR1 is LNHDA, CDR2 SQIVND, per germline (reference sequence). Losses at the gene ends were 8 bases for V and 2 bases for J; bases not matched to a gene: 3. The CDR3 runs to 13 residues. CDR3 protein: CASGTGVAYEQYF. The CDR3 DNA reads as TGTGCCAGTGGGACAGGGGTTGCCTACGAGCAGTACTTC.

By share, this clone ranks as medium-sized (0.01 to 0.1%). J is TRBJ2-1 and V is TRBV7-9; TRBD2 matches 12 bases. V dropped 5 bases and J dropped 10; count of bases not matched to a gene: 12. The germline V gene encodes CDR1 SEHNR and CDR2 FQNEAQ (reference sequence). The CDR3 spans 16 residues. The CDR3 reads CASSPDSSGGAREQFF. CDR3 DNA: TGTGCCAGCAGCCCGGACTCTAGCGGGGGGGCCAGGGAGCAGTTCTTC.

The rearrangement joins TRBV6-5 to TRBJ2-1; D gene ambiguous. Per germline, CDR1 MNHEY and CDR2 SVGAGI. CDR3 length: 16 amino acids. V was trimmed by 0 bases and J by 4 bases, leaving 13 bases between them. The CDR3, as DNA: TGTGCCAGCAGTTACTCGATTTCGAGGCGGTACAATGAGCAGTTCTTC. It specifies CASSYSISRRYNEQFF.

The chain combines TRBV4-3 with TRBJ2-1; 12 bases match TRBD2. Germline-derived CDR1 and CDR2 are LGHNA and YSLEER. V was clipped by 1 base and J by 4 bases; unmatched bases: 2. The CDR3 is made up of 16 amino acids. The CDR3 spells CASSQGTSGDYNEQFF. The CDR3 coding sequence is TGCGCCAGCAGCCAAGGGACTAGCGGGGATTACAATGAGCAGTTCTTC.

This chain uses TRBV6-4 with TRBJ2-2, with D possibly being TRBD1 (6 bases). CDR3 size: 15 residues. Germline V gene lookup returns CDR1 MRHNA and CDR2 SNTAGT. Deletions cut 3 bases from V and 5 bases from J, with 13 bases between. The CDR3 DNA reads TGTGCCAGCAGTGAGAAGGGGGATGGGACCGGGGAGCTGTTTTTT. The encoded protein is CASSEKGDGTGELFF.

For the CDR3, the DNA is TGTGCCAGCAGTTTTTTAGGACAGGGCCCATCCTACGAGCAGTACTTC. Its translation is CASSFLGQGPSYEQYF. This chain connects TRBV27 to TRBJ2-7; 8 positions match TRBD1. V dropped 3 bases and J dropped 1; count of bases not matched to a gene: 8. The CDR3 has 16 residues. The germline gives CDR1 MNHEY, CDR2 SMNVEV (reference sequence).

The CDR3 DNA follows: TGTGCCAGCAGCTTAGGGGGACGGGGGACCGCGTACCAAGAGACCCAGTACTTC. Protein product: CASSLGGRGTAYQETQYF. The chain recombines TRBV7-9 with TRBJ2-5; D is perhaps TRBD2 (6 bases). This CDR3 region has 18 residues. V was pared by 1 base and J by 0 bases, with 18 bases between. The germline V gene encodes CDR1 SEHNR and CDR2 FQNEAQ (reference sequence).